The source of this T cell receptor beta chain is a study of blood T cells in healthy people across ages. The CDR3 length is 13 residues. Looked up from germline, CDR1 is SGHRS and CDR2 is YFSETQ. V shed 1 base and J shed 4 bases, with 7 bases lying between them. Whole-study findings and limits: Naive CD4+ cells and diversity were both higher in long-lived donors than in aged donors.

A second PCR of 7 to 11 cycles used a sample-barcoded 5' primer and a J-beta primer mix. Each TCR beta cDNA got a 12-nucleotide random molecular identifier. Via MiXCR, TCRdb re-called the 5' RACE reads, giving one row per CDR3 protein. The table has 710,000 or so distinct CDR3 sequences, 20% to 25% seen once. The sample holds a few counts of this clonotype. No antigen is known for it. This chain links TRBV5-1 with TRBJ2-3; weak D call: TRBD1 (6 bases). Source material: blood. The clonotype comes from a man in his 70s in good health. This chain's CDR3 is CASSLWGPDTQYF. The CDR3 coding sequence is TGCGCCAGCAGCTTGTGGGGGCCAGATACGCAGTATTTT.